Below, 15 T cell receptor beta chains from the same sample are listed, as sequenced in a study of blood T cell repertoires in COVID-19. The repertoire was sequenced with immunoSEQ multiplex PCR; TCRdb's copy has only in-frame clones and lacks some. The table has 200,000 to 250,000 clones, approximately 84% seen once. The specimen was peripheral blood. Every receptor here comes from a woman at least 80 years old with acute or convalescent COVID-19.

This chain uses TRBV7-2 with TRBJ1-5; D call uncertain. Germline lookup yields CDR1 SGHTA and CDR2 FQGNSA. The ends were cut back, 1 base at V and 7 bases at J, with 8 bases in the middle. The CDR3 is 13 amino acids. CDR3 DNA sequence: TGTGCCAGCAGCTTAGAAGACACGCAGCCCCAGCATTTT. Protein product: CASSLEDTQPQHF.

The chain is built from TRBV2 and TRBJ2-5; 7 bases agree with TRBD1. Germline V gene lookup returns CDR1 SNHLY and CDR2 FYNNEI. The V segment lost 8 bases and the J segment 4 bases; nucleotides outside the gene matches: 7. This CDR3 has 13 amino acids. Written as DNA, the CDR3 is TGTGCCAGCGGGTCTACAGGGGTAGAGACCCAGTACTTC. Translation: CASGSTGVETQYF.

V and J are TRBV19 and TRBJ2-7, with 12 nucleotides matching TRBD2. V lost 3 bases and J lost 3; bases outside the gene matches: 12. This CDR3 region has 18 residues. In germline, CDR1 is LNHDA, CDR2 SQIVND (reference sequence). The CDR3 spells CASSIGPMTSGRVYEQYF. CDR3 DNA: TGTGCCAGTAGTATCGGTCCCATGACTAGCGGGAGAGTCTACGAGCAGTACTTC.

J is TRBJ2-5 and V is TRBV28, with D unresolved. In germline, CDR1 is MDHEN, CDR2 SYDVKM. The CDR3 is 15 residues long. Trimming left V 6 bases short and J 1 base short, with 15 bases between. CDR3 residues: CASSPLAGSQETQYF. The CDR3, as DNA: TGTGCCAGCAGCCCACTGGCAGGCTCCCAAGAGACCCAGTACTTC.

The CDR3 bases are TGTGCCAGCAGTGAAAGTGGAGGGCTTGAAAAACTGTTTTTT. Protein sequence: CASSESGGLEKLFF. The rearrangement joins TRBV25-1 to TRBJ1-4; D remains unclear. Looked up from germline, CDR1 is MGHDK and CDR2 is SYGVNS. The CDR3 has 14 residues. The ends were cut back, 2 bases at V and 7 bases at J, with 11 bases in the middle.

This chain links TRBV3-1 (or the pseudogene TRBV3-2) with TRBJ2-3; TRBD2 agrees at 7 bases. Germline trimming cut 1 base from V and 7 bases from J; bases unmatched to any gene: 11. The CDR3 has 16 residues. Per the germline V gene, CDR1 is LGHDT and CDR2 is YNNKEL (reference sequence). The CDR3 DNA follows: TGTGCCAGCAGCCAAGTCTTGGGACTACCCATGTATACGCAGTATTTT. This gives the protein CASSQVLGLPMYTQYF.

This clone was found a few times. The chain is built from TRBV19 and TRBJ2-5, with 11 bases that match TRBD1. Germline CDR1 LNHDA, CDR2 SQIVND (reference sequence). V dropped 7 bases and J dropped 5; count of bases not matched to a gene: 9. This CDR3 comprises 15 residues. The CDR3: CASKRGQGEIETQYF. The CDR3 DNA reads TGTGCCAGTAAACGGGGACAGGGGGAAATCGAGACCCAGTACTTC.

In this sample, this clone turned up once. Here the CDR3 reads CASSVGQGDSGNTIYF. CDR3 bases: TGTGCCAGCAGCGTTGGACAGGGGGACTCTGGAAACACCATATATTTT. The V and J genes are TRBV9 and TRBJ1-3, with 10 bases aligning to TRBD1. Trimming at V came to 2 bases and at J to 0 bases, leaving 2 bases not matched to a gene. From germline, CDR1 is SGDLS and CDR2 YYNGEE. The CDR3 sequence is 16 residues long.

This rearrangement joins TRBV4-3 to TRBJ2-4; maybe TRBD2 (6 bases). V lost 4 bases to trimming and J lost 6 bases, with 16 bases between them. The CDR3 has 15 amino acids. Germline CDR1 is LGHNA and CDR2 is YSLEER. The CDR3 nucleotides are TGCGCCAGCAGCCTAGGCGGGGCTAACCCAAACATTCAGTACTTC. The encoded protein is CASSLGGANPNIQYF.

This clone was seen only once. CDR3 DNA sequence: TGTGCCAGTAGTTCATCGGGACTTTCCCTACTCACAGATACGCAGTATTTT. Its translation is CASSSSGLSLLTDTQYF. The chain has TRBV19 and TRBJ2-3, with D perhaps TRBD2 (6 bases). Germline loops: CDR1 LNHDA, CDR2 SQIVND (reference sequence). Trimming cost V 5 bases and J 2 bases, with 20 bases left between them. The CDR3 has 17 amino acids.

In its sample, this clone was seen once. The rearrangement links TRBV4-2 to TRBJ2-1, with D possibly TRBD1 on 6 matching bases. V shed 0 bases and J shed 4 bases, with 13 bases lying between them. CDR3 length equals 16 residues. Germline values: CDR1 LGHNA, CDR2 YNFKEQ. The CDR3 loop reads CASSQDPRGSYNEQFF. In nucleotides, the CDR3 is TGTGCCAGCAGCCAAGACCCCAGGGGCAGTTACAATGAGCAGTTCTTC.

V gene TRBV6-4 combines with J gene TRBJ2-1; a weak D match, TRBD2 (6 bases). Germline loops: CDR1 MRHNA, CDR2 SNTAGT. The CDR3 is 14 residues long. Trimming removed 4 bases at V and 13 bases at J, with 20 bases between. CDR3 nucleotide sequence: TGTGCCAGCAGTGTGGAGGGCATGGCCTCCCGACAGTTCTTC. It codes for CASSVEGMASRQFF.

The chain joins TRBV12-3 or TRBV12-4 to TRBJ2-5, with 8 nucleotides matching TRBD1. This CDR3 contains 12 residues. Trimming took 8 bases from V and 4 from J; bases not matched to a gene: 3. In DNA, the CDR3 is TGTGCCAGCCAGGGGGCGGGAGAGACCCAGTACTTC. Protein sequence: CASQGAGETQYF.

The chain employs TRBV19 and TRBJ2-1; 10 bases map to TRBD2. Germline V gives CDR1 LNHDA, CDR2 SQIVND (reference sequence). This CDR3 comprises 15 residues. The junction had 9 bases not matched to a gene; V was cut back by 3 bases and J by 10 bases. CDR3 protein: CASSIASGSRREQFF. The CDR3 DNA follows: TGTGCCAGTAGTATTGCTAGCGGGAGCCGGCGCGAGCAGTTCTTC.

J is TRBJ2-1 and V is TRBV3-1 (or the pseudogene TRBV3-2), with 8 bases aligning to TRBD2. The CDR3 has 16 residues. J lost 5 bases, V lost 1 base, and 7 bases had no gene match. From germline, CDR1 is LGHDT and CDR2 YNNKEL (reference sequence). The CDR3 is CASSQAARGGHNEQFF. The DNA for the CDR3 is TGTGCCAGCAGCCAAGCTGCCCGGGGGGGCCACAATGAGCAGTTCTTC.